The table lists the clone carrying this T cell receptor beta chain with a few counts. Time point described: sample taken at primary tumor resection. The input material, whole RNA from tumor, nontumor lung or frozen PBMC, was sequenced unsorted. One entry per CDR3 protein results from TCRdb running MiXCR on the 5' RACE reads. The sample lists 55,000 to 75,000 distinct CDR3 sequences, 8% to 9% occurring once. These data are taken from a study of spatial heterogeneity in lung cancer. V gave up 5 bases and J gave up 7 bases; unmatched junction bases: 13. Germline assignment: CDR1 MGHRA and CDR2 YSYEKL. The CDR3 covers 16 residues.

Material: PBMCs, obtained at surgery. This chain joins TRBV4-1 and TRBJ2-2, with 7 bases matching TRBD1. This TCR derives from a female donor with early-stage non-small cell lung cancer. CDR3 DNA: TGCGCCAGCAGCTCCTCACCCCCCGACAGGGACGGGGAGCTGTTTTTT. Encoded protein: CASSSSPPDRDGELFF.